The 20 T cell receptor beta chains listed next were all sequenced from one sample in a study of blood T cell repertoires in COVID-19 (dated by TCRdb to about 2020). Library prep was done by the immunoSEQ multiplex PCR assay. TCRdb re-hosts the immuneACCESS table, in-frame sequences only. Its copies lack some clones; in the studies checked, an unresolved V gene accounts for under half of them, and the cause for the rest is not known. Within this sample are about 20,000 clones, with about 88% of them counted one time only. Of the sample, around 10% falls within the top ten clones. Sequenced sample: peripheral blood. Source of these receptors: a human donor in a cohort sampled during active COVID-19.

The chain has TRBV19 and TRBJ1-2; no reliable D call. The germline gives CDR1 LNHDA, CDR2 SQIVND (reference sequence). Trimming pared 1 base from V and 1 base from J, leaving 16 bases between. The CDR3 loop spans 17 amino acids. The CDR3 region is CASSIGSVYNLNYGYTF. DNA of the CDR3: TGTGCCAGTAGTATAGGCTCGGTCTATAACCTTAACTATGGCTACACCTTC.

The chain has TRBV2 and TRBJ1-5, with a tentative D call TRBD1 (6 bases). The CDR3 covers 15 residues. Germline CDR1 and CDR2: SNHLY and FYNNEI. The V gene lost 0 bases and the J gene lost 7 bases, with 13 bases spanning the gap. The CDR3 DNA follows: TGTGCCAGCAGTGAAGCGCGGGGGGCAGGCCAGCCCCAGCATTTT. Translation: CASSEARGAGQPQHF.

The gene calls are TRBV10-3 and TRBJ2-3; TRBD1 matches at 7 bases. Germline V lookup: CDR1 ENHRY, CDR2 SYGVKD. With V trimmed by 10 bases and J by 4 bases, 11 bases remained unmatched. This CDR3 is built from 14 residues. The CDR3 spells CATHRGIGADTQYF. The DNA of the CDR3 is TGTGCCACCCACAGGGGCATTGGCGCAGATACGCAGTATTTT.

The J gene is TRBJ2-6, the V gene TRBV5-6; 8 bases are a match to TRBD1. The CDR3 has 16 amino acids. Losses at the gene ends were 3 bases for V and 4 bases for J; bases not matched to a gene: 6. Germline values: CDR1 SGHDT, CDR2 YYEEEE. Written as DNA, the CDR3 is TGTGCCAGCAGCTGGGACAGGCCAGGGGGGGCCAACGTCCTGACTTTC. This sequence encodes CASSWDRPGGANVLTF. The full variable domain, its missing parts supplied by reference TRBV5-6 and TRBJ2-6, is DAGVTQSPTHLIKTRGQQVTLRCSPKSGHDTVSWYQQALGQGPQFIFQYYEEEERQRGNFPDRFSGHQFPNYSSELNVNALLLGDSALYLCASSWDRPGGANVLTFGAGSRLTVL.

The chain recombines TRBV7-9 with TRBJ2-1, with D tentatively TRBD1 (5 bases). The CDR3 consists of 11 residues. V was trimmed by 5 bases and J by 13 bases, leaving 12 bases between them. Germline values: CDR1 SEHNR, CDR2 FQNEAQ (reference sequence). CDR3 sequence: CASSPQDGQFF. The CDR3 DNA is TGTGCCAGCAGCCCACAGGATGGACAGTTCTTC.

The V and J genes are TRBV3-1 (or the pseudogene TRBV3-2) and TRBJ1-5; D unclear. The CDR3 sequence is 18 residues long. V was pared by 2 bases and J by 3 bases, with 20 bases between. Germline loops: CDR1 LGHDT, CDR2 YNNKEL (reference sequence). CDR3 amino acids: CASSQTPSGNRVNQPQHF. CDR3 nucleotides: TGTGCCAGCAGCCAAACCCCATCGGGGAATCGGGTCAATCAGCCCCAGCATTTT.

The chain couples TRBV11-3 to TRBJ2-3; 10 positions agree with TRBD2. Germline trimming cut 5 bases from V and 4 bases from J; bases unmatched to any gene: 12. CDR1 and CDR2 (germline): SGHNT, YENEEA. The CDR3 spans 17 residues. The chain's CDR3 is CASSPRQRGGGADTQYF. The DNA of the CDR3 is TGTGCCAGCAGCCCCCGACAGCGGGGGGGTGGGGCAGATACGCAGTATTTT.

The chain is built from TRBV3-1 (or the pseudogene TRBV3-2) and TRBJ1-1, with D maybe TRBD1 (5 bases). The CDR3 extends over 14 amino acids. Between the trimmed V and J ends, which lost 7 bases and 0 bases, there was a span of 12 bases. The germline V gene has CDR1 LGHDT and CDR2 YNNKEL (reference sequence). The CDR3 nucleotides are TGTGCCAGCACCCCGGTAGGGGTGAACACTGAAGCTTTCTTT. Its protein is CASTPVGVNTEAFF.

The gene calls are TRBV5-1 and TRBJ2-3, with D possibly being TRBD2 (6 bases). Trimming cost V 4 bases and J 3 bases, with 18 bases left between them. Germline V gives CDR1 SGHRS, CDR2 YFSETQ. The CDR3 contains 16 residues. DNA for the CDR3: TGCGCCAGCAGCCTTAACTCCGGGACTCCTACAGATACGCAGTATTTT. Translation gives CASSLNSGTPTDTQYF.

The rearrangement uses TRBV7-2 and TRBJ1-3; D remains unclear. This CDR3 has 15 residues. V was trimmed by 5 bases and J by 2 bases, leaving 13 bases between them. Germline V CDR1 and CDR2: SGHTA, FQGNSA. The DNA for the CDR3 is TGTGCCAGCAGCAGGCCAGGTTGGGCTGGAAACACCATATATTTT. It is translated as CASSRPGWAGNTIYF.

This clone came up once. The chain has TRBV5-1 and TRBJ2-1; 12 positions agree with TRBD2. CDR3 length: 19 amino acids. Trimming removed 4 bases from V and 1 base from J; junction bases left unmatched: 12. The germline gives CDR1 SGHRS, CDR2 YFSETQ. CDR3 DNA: TGCGCCAGCAGCCCAGGGACAGTTGGACTAGCGGGGTCCTACAATGAGCAGTTCTTC. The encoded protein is CASSPGTVGLAGSYNEQFF.

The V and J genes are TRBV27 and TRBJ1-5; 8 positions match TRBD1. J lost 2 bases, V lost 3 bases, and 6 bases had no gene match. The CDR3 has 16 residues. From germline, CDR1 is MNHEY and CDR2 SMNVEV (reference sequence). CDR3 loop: CASSFIGQGGNQPQHF. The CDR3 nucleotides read TGTGCCAGCAGTTTCATCGGACAGGGCGGCAATCAGCCCCAGCATTTT.

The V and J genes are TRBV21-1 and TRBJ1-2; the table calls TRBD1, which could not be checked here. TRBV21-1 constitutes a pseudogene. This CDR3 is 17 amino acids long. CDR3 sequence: CASSLLIFRDRPYGYTF. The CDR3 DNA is TGTGCCAGCAGCCTCCTAATTTTCCGGGACAGGCCCTATGGCTACACCTTC.

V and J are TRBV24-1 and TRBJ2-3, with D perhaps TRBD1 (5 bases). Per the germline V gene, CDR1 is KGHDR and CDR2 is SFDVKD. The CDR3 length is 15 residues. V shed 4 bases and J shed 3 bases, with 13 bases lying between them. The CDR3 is CATSDTTQDTDTQYF. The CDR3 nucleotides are TGTGCCACCAGTGACACAACACAGGATACAGATACGCAGTATTTT.

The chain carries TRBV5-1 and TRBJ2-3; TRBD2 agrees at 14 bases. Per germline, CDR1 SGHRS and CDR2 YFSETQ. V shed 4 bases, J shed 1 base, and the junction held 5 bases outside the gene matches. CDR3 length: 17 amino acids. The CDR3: CASSRGLAGVGTDTQYF. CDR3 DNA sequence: TGCGCCAGCAGCAGGGGACTAGCGGGGGTCGGCACAGATACGCAGTATTTT.

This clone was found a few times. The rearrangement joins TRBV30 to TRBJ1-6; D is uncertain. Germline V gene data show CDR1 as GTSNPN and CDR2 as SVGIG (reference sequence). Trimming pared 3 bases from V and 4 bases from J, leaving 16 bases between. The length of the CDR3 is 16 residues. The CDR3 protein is CAWSPGAQTYNSPLHF. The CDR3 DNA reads TGTGCCTGGAGCCCAGGCGCACAGACGTATAATTCACCCCTCCACTTT.

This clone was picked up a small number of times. Here the CDR3 DNA reads TGTGCCAGTGTGGGACAGGACTTGTACGAGCAGTACTTC. Translated, it gives CASVGQDLYEQYF. V and J are TRBV19 and TRBJ2-7; 8 nucleotides agree with TRBD1. This CDR3 region has 13 residues. The V segment lost 8 bases and the J segment 4 bases; nucleotides outside the gene matches: 7. Germline CDR1 is LNHDA and CDR2 is SQIVND (reference sequence).

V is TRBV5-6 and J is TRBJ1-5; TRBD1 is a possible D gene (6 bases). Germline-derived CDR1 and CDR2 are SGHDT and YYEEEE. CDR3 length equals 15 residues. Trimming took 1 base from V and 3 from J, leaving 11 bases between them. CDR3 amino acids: CASSLLGASNQPQHF. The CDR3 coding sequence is TGTGCCAGCAGCTTGTTGGGGGCGTCCAATCAGCCCCAGCATTTT.

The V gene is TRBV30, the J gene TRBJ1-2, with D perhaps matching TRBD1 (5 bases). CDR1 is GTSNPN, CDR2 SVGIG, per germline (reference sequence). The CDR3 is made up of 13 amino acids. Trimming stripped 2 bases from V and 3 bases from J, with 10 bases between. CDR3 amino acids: CAWSREGYYGYTF. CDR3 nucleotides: TGTGCCTGGAGTAGGGAGGGGTACTATGGCTACACCTTC. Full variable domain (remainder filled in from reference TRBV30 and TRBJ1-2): SQTIHQWPATLVQPVGSPLSLECTVEGTSNPNLYWYRQAAGRGLQLLFYSVGIGQISSEVPQNLSASRPQDRQFILSSKKLLLSDSGFYLCAWSREGYYGYTFGSGTRLTVV.

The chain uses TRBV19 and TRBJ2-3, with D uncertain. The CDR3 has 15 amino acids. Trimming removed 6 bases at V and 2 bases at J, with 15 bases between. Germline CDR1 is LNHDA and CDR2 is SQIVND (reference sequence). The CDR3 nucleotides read TGTGCCAGTAGCCCCCCTCCTTTCCCCACAGATACGCAGTATTTT. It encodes CASSPPPFPTDTQYF.